The T cell receptor beta chain under discussion was sequenced for a study of OX40 agonist ivuxolimab in advanced cancers. Broadly, across the study: Ivuxolimab was a fully human IgG2 agonistic monoclonal antibody targeting the costimulatory receptor OX40 (CD134). Intravenous ivuxolimab was administered to patients every 2 weeks at six dose levels: 0.01, 0.1, 0.3, 1.5, 3 and 10 mg/kg. Of the roughly 52 dose-escalation patients, hepatocellular carcinoma was present in around 20, melanoma in around 15, renal cell carcinoma in 9 and head and neck cancer in 9. In the dose-escalation cohort, more than 80% of patients were male, and the mean age was 60 years with a range of roughly 23 to 90. Prior anti-PD-1, anti-PD-L1 or anti-CTLA-4 therapy was permitted, and checkpoint inhibitors had been received by around 40% of dose-escalation patients. Partial responses occurred in three dose-escalation patients, of whom one had hepatocellular carcinoma and two had cutaneous melanoma. The point of sequencing TCRbeta in the periphery was to test whether ivuxolimab changed TCR sequence diversity and drove clonal T-cell expansion. The monotherapy dose-escalation portion (N = 52 patients) of the phase I ivuxolimab trial is reported in the paper. Points the paper makes about the study in general: Low levels of normalized T-cell clonal expansion were also seen in some patients who did not respond. On average, CD8+ T cells showed more expanded clones than CD4+ T cells after ivuxolimab. The antigen specificity of the clonally expanded peripheral T cells was not determined. In the 0.1-3.0 mg/kg groups, partial responders had among the lowest normalized peripheral clonal expansion, particularly in CD8+ T cells. At doses of 0.1 to 3.0 mg/kg, clonal expansion of both CD4+ and CD8+ T cells in blood was seen between baseline and week 6.

The trial excluded patients who had a history of autoimmune disease or who were on systemic immunosuppression. Peripheral blood for TCR sequencing was collected from all dose cohorts at baseline, on cycle 4 day 1, and on cycle 7 day 1. The samples were drawn from a first-in-human, open-label, multicenter phase I dose-escalation trial of ivuxolimab. The trial enrolled adults with locally advanced or metastatic head and neck squamous cell, hepatocellular, melanoma or renal cell carcinoma. Before TCR sequencing, CD4+ T cells and CD8+ T cells were sorted from peripheral blood as separate populations. Note on this clone: Its antigen is not yet known. Base qualities are missing; no much larger clone stands one base away.

For sequencing of the TCRbeta CDR3 region, genomic DNA was extracted from the sorted cells. The immunoSEQ Assay was used to sequence the TCRbeta CDR3 regions. TCRdb limited this immuneACCESS table to in-frame rearrangements with V and J called. A share of clones is missing; checked studies link under half to unresolved V genes, and the rest is unexplained. Within this sample are 99,000 or so clones, with approximately 93% of them counted one time only. Of the sample, about 0.27% falls within the top ten clones. Sequenced here: CD4+ or CD8+ T cells sorted from blood, sampled in a trial of the OX40 agonist ivuxolimab. The receptor comes from an adult with an advanced solid tumor such as melanoma, head and neck, liver or kidney cancer.

The CDR3 protein is CSAQDGTGGDTQYF. The nucleotide sequence reads as follows: TGCAGCGCTCAAGACGGGACGGGGGGAGATACGCAGTATTTT. This chain is built from TRBV29-1 and TRBJ2-3; TRBD2 aligns with 7 central bases. Looking up the germline V gene yields CDR1 SQVTM and CDR2 ANQGSEA. V and J are trimmed by 7 bases and 5 bases, and the gene matches miss 12 bases of the junction. Inclusive of the bounding cysteine and phenylalanine, the CDR3 is 14 residues long. CDR3 DNA is the only sequence kept; it has 42 bases, read in frame from the first base.